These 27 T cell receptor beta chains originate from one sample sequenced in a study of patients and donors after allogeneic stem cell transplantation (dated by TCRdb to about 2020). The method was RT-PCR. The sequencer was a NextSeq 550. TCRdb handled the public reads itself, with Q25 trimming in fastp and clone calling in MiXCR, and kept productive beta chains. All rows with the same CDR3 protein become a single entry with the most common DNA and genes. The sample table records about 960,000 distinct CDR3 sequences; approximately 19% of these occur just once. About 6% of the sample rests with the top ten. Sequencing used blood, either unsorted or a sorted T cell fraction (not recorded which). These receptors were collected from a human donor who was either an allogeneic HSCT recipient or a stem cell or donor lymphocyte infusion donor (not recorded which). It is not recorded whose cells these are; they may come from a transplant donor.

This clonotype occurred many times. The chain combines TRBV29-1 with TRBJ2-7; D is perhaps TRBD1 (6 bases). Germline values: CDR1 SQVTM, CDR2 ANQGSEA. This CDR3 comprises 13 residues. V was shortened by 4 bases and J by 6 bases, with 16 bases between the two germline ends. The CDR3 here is CSVGQAYGSEQYF. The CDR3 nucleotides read TGCAGCGTTGGACAGGCATATGGTAGCGAGCAGTACTTC.

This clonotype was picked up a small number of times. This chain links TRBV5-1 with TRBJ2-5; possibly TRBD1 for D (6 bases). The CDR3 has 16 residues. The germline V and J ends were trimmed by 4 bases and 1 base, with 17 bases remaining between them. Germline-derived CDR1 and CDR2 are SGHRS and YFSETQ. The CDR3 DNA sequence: TGCGCCAGCAGCCGCCTTGGGGGCACCGTCCAAGAGACCCAGTACTTC. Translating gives CASSRLGGTVQETQYF. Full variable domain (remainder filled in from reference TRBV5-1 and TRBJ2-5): KAGVTQTPRYLIKTRGQQVTLSCSPISGHRSVSWYQQTPGQGLQFLFEYFSETQRNKGNFPGRFSGRQFSNSRSEMNVSTLELGDSALYLCASSRLGGTVQETQYFGPGTRLLVL.

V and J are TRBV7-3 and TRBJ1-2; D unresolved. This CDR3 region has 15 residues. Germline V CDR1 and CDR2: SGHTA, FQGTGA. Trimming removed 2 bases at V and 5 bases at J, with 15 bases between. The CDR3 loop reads CASSLEDAGGYGYTF. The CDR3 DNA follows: TGTGCCAGCAGCTTAGAAGATGCAGGAGGTTATGGCTACACCTTC.

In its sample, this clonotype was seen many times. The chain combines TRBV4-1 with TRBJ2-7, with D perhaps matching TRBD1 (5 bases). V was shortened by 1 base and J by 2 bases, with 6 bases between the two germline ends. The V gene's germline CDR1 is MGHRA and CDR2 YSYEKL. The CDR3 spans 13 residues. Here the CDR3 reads CASSQAQAYEQYF. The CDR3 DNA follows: TGCGCCAGCAGCCAAGCACAGGCCTACGAGCAGTACTTC.

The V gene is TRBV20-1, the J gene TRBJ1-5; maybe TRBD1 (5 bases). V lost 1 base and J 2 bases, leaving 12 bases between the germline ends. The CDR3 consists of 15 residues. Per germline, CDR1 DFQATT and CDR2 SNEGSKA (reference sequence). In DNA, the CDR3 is TGCAGTGCTAGAGCTGGGGGAGAGGGCAATCAGCCCCAGCATTTT. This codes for CSARAGGEGNQPQHF.

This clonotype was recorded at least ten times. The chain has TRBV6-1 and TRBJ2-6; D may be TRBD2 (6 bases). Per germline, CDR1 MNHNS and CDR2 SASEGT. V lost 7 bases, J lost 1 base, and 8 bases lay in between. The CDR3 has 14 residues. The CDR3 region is CASNRGSGANVLTF. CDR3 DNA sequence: TGTGCCAGCAACCGGGGGTCTGGGGCCAACGTCCTGACTTTC.

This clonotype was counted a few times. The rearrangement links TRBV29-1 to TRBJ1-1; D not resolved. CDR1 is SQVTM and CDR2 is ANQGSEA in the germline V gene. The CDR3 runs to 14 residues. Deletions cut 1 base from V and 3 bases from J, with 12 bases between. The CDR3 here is CSVEALGPYTEAFF. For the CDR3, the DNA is TGCAGCGTTGAAGCCCTGGGTCCCTACACTGAAGCTTTCTTT.

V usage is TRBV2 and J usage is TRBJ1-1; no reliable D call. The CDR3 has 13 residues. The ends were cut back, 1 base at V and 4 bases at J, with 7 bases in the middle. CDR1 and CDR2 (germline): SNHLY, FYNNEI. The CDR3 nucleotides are TGTGCCAGCAGTGAAGAGGGTAGCACTGAAGCTTTCTTT. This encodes CASSEEGSTEAFF.

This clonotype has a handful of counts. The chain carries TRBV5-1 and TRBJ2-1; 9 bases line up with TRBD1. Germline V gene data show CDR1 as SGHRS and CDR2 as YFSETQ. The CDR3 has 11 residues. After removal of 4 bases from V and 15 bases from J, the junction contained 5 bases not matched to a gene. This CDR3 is CASSHGTGPFF. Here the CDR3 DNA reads TGCGCCAGCAGCCACGGGACAGGGCCGTTCTTC.

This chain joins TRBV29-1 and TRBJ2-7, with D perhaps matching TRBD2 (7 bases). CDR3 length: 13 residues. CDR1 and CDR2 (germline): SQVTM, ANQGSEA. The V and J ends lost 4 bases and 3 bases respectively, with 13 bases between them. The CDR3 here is CSVAAGQSYEQYF. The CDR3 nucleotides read TGCAGCGTTGCAGCGGGACAAAGCTACGAGCAGTACTTC.

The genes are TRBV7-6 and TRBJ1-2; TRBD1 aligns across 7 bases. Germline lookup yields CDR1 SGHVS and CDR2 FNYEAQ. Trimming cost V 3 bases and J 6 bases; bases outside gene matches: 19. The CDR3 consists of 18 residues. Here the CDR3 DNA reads TGTGCCAGCAGCTTTACCGGTTACAGGGGCCGGGGGTTTGATGGCTACACCTTC. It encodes CASSFTGYRGRGFDGYTF.

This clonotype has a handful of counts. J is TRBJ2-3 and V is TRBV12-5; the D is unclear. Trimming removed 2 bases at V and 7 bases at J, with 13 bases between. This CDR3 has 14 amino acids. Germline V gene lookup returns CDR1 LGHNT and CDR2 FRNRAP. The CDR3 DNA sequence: TGTGCTAGTGGTTTGAAGAGACGAACGTATACGCAGTATTTT. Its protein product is CASGLKRRTYTQYF.

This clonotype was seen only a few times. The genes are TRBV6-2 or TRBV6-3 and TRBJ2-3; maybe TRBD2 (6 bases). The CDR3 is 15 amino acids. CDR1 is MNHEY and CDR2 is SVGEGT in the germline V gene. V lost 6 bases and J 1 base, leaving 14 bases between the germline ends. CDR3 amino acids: CASRDSDYGTDTQYF. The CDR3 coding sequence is TGTGCCAGCAGGGACTCGGACTACGGCACAGATACGCAGTATTTT.

The CDR3 nucleotides are TGTGCCACCAGGGCCCCGACCTACAATGAGCAGTTCTTC. It encodes CATRAPTYNEQFF. The chain employs TRBV24-1 and TRBJ2-1, with D unresolved. The CDR3 runs 13 residues. Germline CDR1 and CDR2: KGHDR and SFDVKD. The V gene lost 7 bases and the J gene lost 2 bases, with 8 bases spanning the gap.

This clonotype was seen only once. The CDR3 DNA sequence: TGTGCCAGCAGCCAAGAATACGGGCGGGCCCAGTACTTC. It is translated as CASSQEYGRAQYF. The gene calls are TRBV3-1 and TRBJ2-5; possibly TRBD2 for D (5 bases). This CDR3 has 13 amino acids. Looked up from germline, CDR1 is LGHDT and CDR2 is YNNKEL (reference sequence). V dropped 0 bases and J dropped 9 bases, with 11 bases sitting between them.

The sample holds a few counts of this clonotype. This chain's CDR3 is CASSRTSPNEKLFF. As DNA, the CDR3 is TGTGCCAGCTCACGGACAAGCCCTAATGAAAAACTGTTTTTT. This chain links TRBV18 with TRBJ1-4; maybe TRBD1 (5 bases). V lost 4 bases and J 3 bases, leaving 9 bases between the germline ends. The germline V gene encodes CDR1 KGHSH and CDR2 LQKENI. The CDR3 extends over 14 amino acids.

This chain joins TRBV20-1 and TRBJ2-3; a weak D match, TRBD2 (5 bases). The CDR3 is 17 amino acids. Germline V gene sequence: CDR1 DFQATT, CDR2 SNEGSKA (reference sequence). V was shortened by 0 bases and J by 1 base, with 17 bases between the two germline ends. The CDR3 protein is CSARDEARGLRTDTQYF. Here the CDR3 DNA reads TGCAGTGCTAGAGATGAGGCGCGCGGGCTACGCACAGATACGCAGTATTTT.

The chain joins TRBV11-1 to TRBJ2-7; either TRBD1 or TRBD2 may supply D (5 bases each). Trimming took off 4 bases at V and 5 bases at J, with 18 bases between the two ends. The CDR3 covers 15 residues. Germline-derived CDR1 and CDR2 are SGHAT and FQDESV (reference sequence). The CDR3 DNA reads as TGTGCCAGCAGCTCGATACTTCGGGGCCTAAACGAGCAGTACTTC. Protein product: CASSSILRGLNEQYF. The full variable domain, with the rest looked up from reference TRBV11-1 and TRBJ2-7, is EAEVAQSPRYKITEKSQAVAFWCDPISGHATLYWYRQILGQGPELLVQFQDESVVDDSQLPKDRFSAERLKGVDSTLKIQPAELGDSAMYLCASSSILRGLNEQYFGPGTRLTVT.

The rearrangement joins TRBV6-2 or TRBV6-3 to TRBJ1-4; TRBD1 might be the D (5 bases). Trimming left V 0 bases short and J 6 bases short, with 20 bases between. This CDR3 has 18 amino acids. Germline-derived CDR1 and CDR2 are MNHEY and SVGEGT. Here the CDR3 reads CASSYSSGTLDQDEKLFF. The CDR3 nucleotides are TGTGCCAGCAGTTACTCGAGCGGGACCCTTGACCAGGATGAAAAACTGTTTTTT.

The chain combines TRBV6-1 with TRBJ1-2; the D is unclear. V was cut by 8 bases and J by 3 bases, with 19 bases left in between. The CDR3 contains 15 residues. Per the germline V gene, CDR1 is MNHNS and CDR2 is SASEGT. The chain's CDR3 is CASYRRLGVDYGYTF. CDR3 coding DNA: TGTGCCAGCTATCGCAGACTGGGAGTGGACTATGGCTACACCTTC.

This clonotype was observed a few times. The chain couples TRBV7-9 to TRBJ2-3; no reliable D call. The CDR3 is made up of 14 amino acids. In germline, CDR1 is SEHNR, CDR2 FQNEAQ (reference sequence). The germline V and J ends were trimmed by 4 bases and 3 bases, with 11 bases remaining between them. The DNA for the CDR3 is TGTGCCAGCAGCTCACCGGGTACAACAGATACGCAGTATTTT. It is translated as CASSSPGTTDTQYF.

In DNA, the CDR3 is TGTGCCAGCAGTTACACGGGAGATTCACCCCTCCACTTT. The encoded protein is CASSYTGDSPLHF. This sequence joins TRBV6-6 and TRBJ1-6; no clear D. The CDR3 is 13 amino acids. Per the germline V gene, CDR1 is MNHNY and CDR2 is SVGAGI (reference sequence). V gave up 2 bases and J gave up 8 bases, with 7 bases separating them.

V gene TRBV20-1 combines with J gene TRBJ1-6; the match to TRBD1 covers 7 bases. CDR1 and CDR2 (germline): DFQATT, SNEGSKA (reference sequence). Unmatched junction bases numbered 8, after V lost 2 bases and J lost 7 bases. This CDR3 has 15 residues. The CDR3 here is CSARSSDRWNSPLHF. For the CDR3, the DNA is TGCAGTGCTAGATCCTCGGACAGGTGGAATTCACCCCTCCACTTT.

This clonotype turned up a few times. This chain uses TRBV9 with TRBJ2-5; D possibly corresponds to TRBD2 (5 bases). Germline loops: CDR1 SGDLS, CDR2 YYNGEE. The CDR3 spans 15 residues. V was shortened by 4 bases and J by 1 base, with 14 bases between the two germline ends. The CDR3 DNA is TGTGCCAGCAGCCCGAGAGAACGGGGCCAAGAGACCCAGTACTTC. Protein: CASSPRERGQETQYF.

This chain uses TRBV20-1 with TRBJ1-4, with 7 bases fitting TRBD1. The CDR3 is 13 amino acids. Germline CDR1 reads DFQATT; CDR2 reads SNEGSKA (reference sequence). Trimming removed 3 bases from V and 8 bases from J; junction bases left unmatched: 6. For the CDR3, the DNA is TGCAGTGCTAGTCGAGACAGGGTGGAAAAACTGTTTTTT. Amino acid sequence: CSASRDRVEKLFF.

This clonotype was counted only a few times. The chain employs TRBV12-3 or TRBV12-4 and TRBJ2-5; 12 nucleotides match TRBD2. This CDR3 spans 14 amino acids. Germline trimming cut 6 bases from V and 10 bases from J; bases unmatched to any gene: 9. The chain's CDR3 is CASSKLGLAGHQYF. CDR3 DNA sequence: TGTGCCAGCAGCAAACTGGGACTAGCGGGCCACCAGTACTTC.

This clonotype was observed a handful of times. CDR3 coding DNA: TGTGCCAGCAGTTACTCCGCGGGGGGGCTCTGGCAGTTCTTC. This gives the protein CASSYSAGGLWQFF. This chain links TRBV6-5 with TRBJ2-1; 9 bases match TRBD2. Trimming took 0 bases from V and 12 from J; bases not matched to a gene: 6. This CDR3 is built from 14 residues. Germline lookup yields CDR1 MNHEY and CDR2 SVGAGI.